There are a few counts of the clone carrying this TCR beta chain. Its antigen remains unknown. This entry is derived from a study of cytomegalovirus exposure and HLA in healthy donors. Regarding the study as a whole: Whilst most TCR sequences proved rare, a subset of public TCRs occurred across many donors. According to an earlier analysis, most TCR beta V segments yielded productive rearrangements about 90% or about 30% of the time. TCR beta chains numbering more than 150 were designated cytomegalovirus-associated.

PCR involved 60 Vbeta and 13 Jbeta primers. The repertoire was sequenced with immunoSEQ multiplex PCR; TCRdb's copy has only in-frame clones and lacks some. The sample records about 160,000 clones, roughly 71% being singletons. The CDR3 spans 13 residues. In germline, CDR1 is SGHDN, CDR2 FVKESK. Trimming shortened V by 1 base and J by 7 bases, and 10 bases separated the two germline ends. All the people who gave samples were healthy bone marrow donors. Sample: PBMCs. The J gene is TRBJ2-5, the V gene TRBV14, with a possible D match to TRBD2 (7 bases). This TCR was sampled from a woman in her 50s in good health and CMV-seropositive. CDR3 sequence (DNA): TGTGCCAGCAGCCAAGCGGGGGGCCGGACCCAGTACTTC. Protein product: CASSQAGGRTQYF.